This T cell receptor (beta chain) was sequenced for a study of blood T cell repertoires in COVID-19 (dated by TCRdb to the early 2020s). As for the study more broadly: Samples from collaborators originated in the United States, Italy and Spain and spanned both the acute and convalescent phases of COVID-19. HLA class I and class II types, where available, came from metadata supplied by the sample provider rather than from assay-based typing. The material from the prospective study consisted of cDNA or gDNA derived from T cells, B-cell-depleted T cells, or PBMCs. Subjects who had been exposed to COVID-19, were actively infected with it, or had recovered from it provided the deeply sampled blood TCRbeta repertoires that made up the dataset. A freely available public database, intended as a resource for researchers studying the immune response to SARS-CoV-2, is where the repertoires were released. The sample metadata nearly always contained a de-identified subject ID, COVID-19 status, age in years and sex. The samples were drawn from two sources: the first 160 participants of the ongoing ImmuneRACE study, and 1,200 or so subjects contributed by 6 global collaborators.

Each collaborating institution followed its own protocols to collect whole blood in K2EDTA tubes. Collaborator samples were shipped for TCRbeta analysis as frozen whole blood, isolated PBMCs, or DNA extracted from either sample type. TCRbeta CDR3 regions were amplified from genomic DNA by means of the immunoSEQ Assay, a bias-controlled multiplex PCR. The original pipeline was this. Nucleated cell counts per sample were estimated from amplification of reference gene primers within the assay. To quantify the absolute abundance of each unique TCRbeta CDR3 rearrangement, sequence reads were collapsed and filtered. Productive Simpson clonality was computed per sample as the square root of Simpson's diversity index over productive rearrangements. Entries here come from immuneACCESS through TCRdb and include only in-frame sequences with V and J called. Some clones fail to appear in such tables; in the studies checked, an unresolved V gene covers under half of the shortfall, and the cause of the remainder is unknown. From that table come the V and J calls and clone size; the DNA was used to work out D and trimming. The sample yields about 120,000 clones; 87% were counted once. The ten largest account for about 7.7% of the sample.

Points on this clone: The specificity of this receptor is unknown. Per-nucleotide qualities are absent, and no much larger clonotype sits a single base away.

Taken from cysteine to phenylalanine, the CDR3 has 17 residues. The kept DNA is CDR3 alone, 51 bases in frame from the first base. Germline trimming: 1 base from V, 2 bases from J; junction bases outside gene matches: 10. CDR1 SGHAT and CDR2 FQNNGV are derived from the germline V gene. Study-level results and caveats: The amount of clinical and demographic metadata varied by source and participant and was provided uncurated.

The chain employs TRBV11-2 and TRBJ2-7; TRBD2 aligns with 8 central bases. The TCR sequence derives from a human donor in a cohort sampled during active COVID-19. The sequenced material came from peripheral blood. The DNA is TGTGCCAGCAGCTTAGCCCTCGGGGGGGGTAACCCCTACGAGCAGTACTTC. Its translation reads: CASSLALGGGNPYEQYF. Extended through the reference TRBV11-2 and TRBJ2-7 proteins, this CDR3 yields the full variable domain: EAGVAQSPRYKIIEKRQSVAFWCNPISGHATLYWYQQILGQGPKLLIQFQNNGVVDDSQLPKDRFSAERLKGVDSTLKIQPAKLEDSAVYLCASSLALGGGNPYEQYFGPGTRLTVT.